One sample yielded the 5 T cell receptor beta chains listed below, sequenced in a study of blood T cell repertoires in COVID-19 (dated by TCRdb to about 2020). Library prep was done by the immunoSEQ multiplex PCR assay. TCRdb stores this immuneACCESS table with in-frame sequences only. Part of the clones is absent; in the studies checked, under half of the shortfall reflects unresolved V genes, and no reason is known for the rest. The sample records around 300,000 clones, roughly 84% of which are singletons. 1% of the sample goes to the ten largest clones. The specimen sequenced was peripheral blood. These receptors were collected from a man in his fifties with active or convalescent COVID-19.

Remarks on this clone: Different DNA sequences within this sample yield the same CDR3. The genes are TRBV5-1 and TRBJ2-2, with D hard to call. CDR3 size: 13 residues. Germline-derived CDR1 and CDR2 are SGHRS and YFSETQ. The V end lost 4 bases, the J end lost 3 bases, and 7 bases lay between the germline ends. CDR3 nucleotide sequence: TGCGCCAGCAGCCTGTCGTACACCGGGGAGCTGTTTTTT. It translates to CASSLSYTGELFF.

Here the CDR3 reads CASSQGQGRATDTQYF. The CDR3 DNA sequence: TGCGCCAGCAGCCAAGGACAGGGAAGGGCCACAGATACGCAGTATTTT. This chain uses TRBV4-3 with TRBJ2-3; 7 bases match TRBD1. The CDR3 spans 16 residues. V was pared by 1 base and J by 2 bases, with 6 bases of the junction left unmatched. Germline V gene sequence: CDR1 LGHNA, CDR2 YSLEER.

The CDR3: CASSQAYPGQGFTDTQYF. Here the CDR3 DNA reads TGTGCCAGCAGCCAAGCGTATCCGGGACAGGGGTTTACAGATACGCAGTATTTT. The rearrangement links TRBV4-2 to TRBJ2-3, with 10 bases aligning to TRBD1. With 1 base clipped from V and 3 bases from J, the junction kept 10 bases outside the gene matches. This CDR3 is built from 18 residues. CDR1 is LGHNA, CDR2 YNFKEQ, per germline.

The V and J genes are TRBV28 and TRBJ1-5; TRBD1 is a possible D gene (6 bases). The CDR3 has 14 amino acids. V lost 4 bases and J 3 bases, leaving 10 bases between the germline ends. Germline V CDR1 and CDR2: MDHEN, SYDVKM. The CDR3 here is CASSYTGINQPQHF. The CDR3 bases are TGTGCCAGCAGTTATACAGGGATCAATCAGCCCCAGCATTTT.

This clone has a single count. The chain combines TRBV27 with TRBJ2-3; 10 nucleotides align to TRBD1. Germline assignment: CDR1 MNHEY and CDR2 SMNVEV (reference sequence). The CDR3 extends over 16 amino acids. With 4 bases clipped from V and 1 base from J, the junction kept 5 bases outside the gene matches. The CDR3 DNA reads TGTGCCAGCAGTTGGTTGACAGGGGGCGGCACAGATACGCAGTATTTT. Translation gives CASSWLTGGGTDTQYF.